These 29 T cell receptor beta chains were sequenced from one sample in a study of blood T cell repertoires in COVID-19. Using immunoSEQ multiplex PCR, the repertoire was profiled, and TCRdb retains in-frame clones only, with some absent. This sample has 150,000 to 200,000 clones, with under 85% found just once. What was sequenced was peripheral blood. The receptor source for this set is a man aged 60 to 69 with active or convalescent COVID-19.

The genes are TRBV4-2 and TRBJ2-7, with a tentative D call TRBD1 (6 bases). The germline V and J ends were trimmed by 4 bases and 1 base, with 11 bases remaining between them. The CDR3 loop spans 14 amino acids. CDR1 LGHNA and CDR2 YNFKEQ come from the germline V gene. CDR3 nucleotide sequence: TGTGCCAGCAGCCTCCGGACAGATTCCTACGAGCAGTACTTC. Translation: CASSLRTDSYEQYF.

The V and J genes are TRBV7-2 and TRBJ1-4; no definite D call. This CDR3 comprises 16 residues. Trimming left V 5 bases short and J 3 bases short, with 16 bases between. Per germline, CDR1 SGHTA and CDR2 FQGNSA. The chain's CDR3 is CASSGEGGRPNEKLFF. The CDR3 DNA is TGTGCCAGCAGCGGAGAGGGAGGGAGGCCTAATGAAAAACTGTTTTTT.

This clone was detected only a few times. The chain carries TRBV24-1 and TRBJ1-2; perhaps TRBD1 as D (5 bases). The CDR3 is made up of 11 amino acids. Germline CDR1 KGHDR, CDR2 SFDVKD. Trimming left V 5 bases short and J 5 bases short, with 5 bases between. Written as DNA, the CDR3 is TGTGCCACCAGTGCAGGGTATGGCTACACCTTC. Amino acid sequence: CATSAGYGYTF.

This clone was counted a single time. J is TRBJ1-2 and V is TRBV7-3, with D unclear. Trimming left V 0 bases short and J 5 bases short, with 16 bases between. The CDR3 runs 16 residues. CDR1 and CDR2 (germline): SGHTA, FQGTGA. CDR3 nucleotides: TGTGCCAGCAGCTTAACTATGGCGGAAAGGAGGTATGGCTACACCTTC. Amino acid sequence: CASSLTMAERRYGYTF.

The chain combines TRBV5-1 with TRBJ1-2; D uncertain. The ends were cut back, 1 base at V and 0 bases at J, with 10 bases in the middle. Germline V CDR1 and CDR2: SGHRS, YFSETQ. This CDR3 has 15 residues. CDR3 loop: CASSLSTATNYGYTF. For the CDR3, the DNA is TGCGCCAGCAGCTTGTCCACAGCTACTAACTATGGCTACACCTTC.

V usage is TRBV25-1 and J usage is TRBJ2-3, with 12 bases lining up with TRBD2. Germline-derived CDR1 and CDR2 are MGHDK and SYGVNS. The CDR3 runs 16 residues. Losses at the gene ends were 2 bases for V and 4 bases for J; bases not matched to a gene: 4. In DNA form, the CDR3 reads TGTGCCAGCAGTGAAGGACTAGCGGGGAGGGCAGATACGCAGTATTTT. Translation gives CASSEGLAGRADTQYF.

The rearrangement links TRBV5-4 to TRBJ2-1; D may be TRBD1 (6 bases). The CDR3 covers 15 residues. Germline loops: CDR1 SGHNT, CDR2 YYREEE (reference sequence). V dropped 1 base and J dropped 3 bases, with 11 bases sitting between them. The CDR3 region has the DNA TGTGCCAGCAGCTTGAGTCAGGGGTTCTACAATGAGCAGTTCTTC. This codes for CASSLSQGFYNEQFF.

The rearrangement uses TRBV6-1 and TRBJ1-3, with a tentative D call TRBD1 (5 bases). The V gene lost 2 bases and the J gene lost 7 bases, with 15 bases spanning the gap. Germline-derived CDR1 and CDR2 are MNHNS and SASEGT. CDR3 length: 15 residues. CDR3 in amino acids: CASSESWGRENTIYF. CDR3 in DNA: TGTGCCAGCAGTGAAAGTTGGGGGAGGGAGAACACCATATATTTT.

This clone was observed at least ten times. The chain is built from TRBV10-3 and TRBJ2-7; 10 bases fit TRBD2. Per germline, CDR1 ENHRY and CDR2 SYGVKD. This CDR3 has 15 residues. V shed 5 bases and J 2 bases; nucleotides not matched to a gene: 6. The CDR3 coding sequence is TGTGCCATCAGTCCTAGCGGGAGTGGGGCCTACGAGCAGTACTTC. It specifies CAISPSGSGAYEQYF.

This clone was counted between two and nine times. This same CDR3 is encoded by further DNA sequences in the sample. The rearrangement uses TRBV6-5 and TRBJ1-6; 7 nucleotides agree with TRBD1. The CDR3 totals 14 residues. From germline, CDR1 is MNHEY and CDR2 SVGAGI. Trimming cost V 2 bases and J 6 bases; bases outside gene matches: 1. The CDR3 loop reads CASSYRQGNSPLHF. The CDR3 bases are TGTGCCAGCAGTTACAGACAGGGTAATTCACCCCTCCACTTT.

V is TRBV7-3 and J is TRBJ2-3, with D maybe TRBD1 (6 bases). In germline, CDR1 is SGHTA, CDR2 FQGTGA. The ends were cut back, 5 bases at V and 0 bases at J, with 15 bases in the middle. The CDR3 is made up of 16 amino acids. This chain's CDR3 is CASSPFLGASTDTQYF. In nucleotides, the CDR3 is TGTGCCAGCAGCCCATTCTTGGGGGCGAGCACAGATACGCAGTATTTT.

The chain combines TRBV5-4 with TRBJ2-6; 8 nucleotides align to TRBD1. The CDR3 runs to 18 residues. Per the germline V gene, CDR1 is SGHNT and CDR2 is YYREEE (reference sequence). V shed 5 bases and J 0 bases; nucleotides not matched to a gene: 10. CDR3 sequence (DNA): TGTGCCAGCAGGGGTGGACAGGGATCGGGCTCTGGGGCCAACGTCCTGACTTTC. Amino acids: CASRGGQGSGSGANVLTF.

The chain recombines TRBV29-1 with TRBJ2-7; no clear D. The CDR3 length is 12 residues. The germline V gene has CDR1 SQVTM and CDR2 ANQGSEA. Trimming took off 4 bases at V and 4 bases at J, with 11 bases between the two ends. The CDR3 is CSVALVSYEQYF. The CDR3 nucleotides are TGCAGCGTTGCTTTGGTCAGTTACGAGCAGTACTTC.

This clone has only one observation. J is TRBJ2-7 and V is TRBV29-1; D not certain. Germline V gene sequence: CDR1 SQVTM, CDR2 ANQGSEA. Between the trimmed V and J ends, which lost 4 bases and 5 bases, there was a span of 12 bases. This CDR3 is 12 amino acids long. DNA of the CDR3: TGCAGCGTTGCGTCGGTGCACCACGAGCAGTACTTC. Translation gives CSVASVHHEQYF.

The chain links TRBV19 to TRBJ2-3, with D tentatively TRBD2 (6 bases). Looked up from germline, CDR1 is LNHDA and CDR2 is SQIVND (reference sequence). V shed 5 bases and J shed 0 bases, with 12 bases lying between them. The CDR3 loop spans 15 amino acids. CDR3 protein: CASSPASGSTDTQYF. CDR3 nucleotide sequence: TGTGCCAGTAGTCCCGCCAGCGGGAGCACAGATACGCAGTATTTT.

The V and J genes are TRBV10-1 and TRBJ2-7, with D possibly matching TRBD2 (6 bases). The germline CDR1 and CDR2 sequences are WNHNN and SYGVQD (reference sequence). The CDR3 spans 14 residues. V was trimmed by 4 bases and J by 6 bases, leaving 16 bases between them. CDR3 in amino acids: CASSGTGVGREQYF. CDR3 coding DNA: TGCGCCAGCAGTGGGACGGGAGTGGGGCGCGAGCAGTACTTC.

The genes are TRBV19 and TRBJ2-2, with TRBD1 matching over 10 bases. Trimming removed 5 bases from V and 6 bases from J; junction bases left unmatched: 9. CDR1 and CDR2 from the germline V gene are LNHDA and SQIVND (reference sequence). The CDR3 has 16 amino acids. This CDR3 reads CASSRLAGQGAGELFF. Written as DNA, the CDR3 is TGTGCCAGTAGTCGCCTCGCCGGACAGGGGGCCGGGGAGCTGTTTTTT.

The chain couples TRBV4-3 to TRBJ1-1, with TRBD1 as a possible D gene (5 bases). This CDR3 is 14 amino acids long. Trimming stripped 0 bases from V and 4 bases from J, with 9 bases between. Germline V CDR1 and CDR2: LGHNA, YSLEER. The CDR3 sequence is CASSQDSGATEAFF. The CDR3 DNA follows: TGCGCCAGCAGCCAAGACAGCGGGGCCACTGAAGCTTTCTTT.

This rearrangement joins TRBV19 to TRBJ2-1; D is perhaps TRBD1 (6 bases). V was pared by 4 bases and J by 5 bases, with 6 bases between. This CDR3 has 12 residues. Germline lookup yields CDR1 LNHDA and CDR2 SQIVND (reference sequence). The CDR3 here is CASSRGHNEQFF. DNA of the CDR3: TGTGCCAGTAGTAGGGGGCACAATGAGCAGTTCTTC.

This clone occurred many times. The CDR3 is CASSQEVGHNTGELFF. CDR3 sequence (DNA): TGCGCCAGCAGCCAAGAAGTCGGACACAACACCGGGGAGCTGTTTTTT. The rearrangement joins TRBV4-3 to TRBJ2-2; tentative D call: TRBD1 (5 bases). Germline CDR1 and CDR2: LGHNA and YSLEER. The germline V and J ends were trimmed by 0 bases and 2 bases, with 10 bases remaining between them. CDR3 length: 16 amino acids.

This CDR3 is CASSLEHYNSYLEVNTEAFF. Here the CDR3 DNA reads TGTGCCAGCAGCTTAGAACACTATAACTCCTACCTCGAAGTGAACACTGAAGCTTTCTTT. The gene calls are TRBV7-8 and TRBJ1-1; D uncertain. This CDR3 has 20 amino acids. V lost 1 base to trimming and J lost 0 bases, with 24 bases between them. Germline CDR1 SGHVS, CDR2 FQNEAQ. The full variable domain, with the rest looked up from reference TRBV7-8 and TRBJ1-1, is GAGVSQSPRYKVAKRGQDVALRCDPISGHVSLFWYQQALGQGPEFLTYFQNEAQLDKSGLPSDRFFAERPEGSVSTLKIQRTQQEDSAVYLCASSLEHYNSYLEVNTEAFFGQGTRLTVV.

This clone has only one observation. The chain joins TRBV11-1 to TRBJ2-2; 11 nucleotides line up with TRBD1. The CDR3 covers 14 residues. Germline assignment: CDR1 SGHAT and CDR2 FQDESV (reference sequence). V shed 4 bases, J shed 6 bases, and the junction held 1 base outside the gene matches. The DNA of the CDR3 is TGTGCCAGCAGCTGGGACAGGGGGGCCGGGGAGCTGTTTTTT. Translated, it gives CASSWDRGAGELFF. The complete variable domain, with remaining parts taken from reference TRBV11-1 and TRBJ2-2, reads EAEVAQSPRYKITEKSQAVAFWCDPISGHATLYWYRQILGQGPELLVQFQDESVVDDSQLPKDRFSAERLKGVDSTLKIQPAELGDSAMYLCASSWDRGAGELFFGEGSRLTVL.

The CDR3 nucleotides read TGTGCCAGCAGCTTAACTAGCGGAGGGGGGGAGACCCAGTACTTC. Translating gives CASSLTSGGGETQYF. The gene calls are TRBV11-3 and TRBJ2-5, with 8 bases aligning to TRBD2. Germline V CDR1 and CDR2: SGHNT, YENEEA. The junction had 7 bases not matched to a gene; V was cut back by 2 bases and J by 5 bases. CDR3 length: 15 amino acids.

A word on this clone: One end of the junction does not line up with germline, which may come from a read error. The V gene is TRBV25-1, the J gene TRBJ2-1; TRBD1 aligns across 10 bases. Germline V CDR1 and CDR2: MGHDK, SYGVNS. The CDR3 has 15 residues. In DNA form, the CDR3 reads TGTGCCAGCAGAAAAGGGGACAGGGGCTACAGTGAGCAGTTCTTC. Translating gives CASRKGDRGYSEQFF.

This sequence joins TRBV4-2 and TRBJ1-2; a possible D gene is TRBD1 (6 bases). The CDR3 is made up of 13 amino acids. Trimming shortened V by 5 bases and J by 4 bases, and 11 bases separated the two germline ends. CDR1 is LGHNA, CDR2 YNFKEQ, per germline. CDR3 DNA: TGTGCCAGCAGCACCGCAGGGGTCTATGGCTACACCTTC. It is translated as CASSTAGVYGYTF.

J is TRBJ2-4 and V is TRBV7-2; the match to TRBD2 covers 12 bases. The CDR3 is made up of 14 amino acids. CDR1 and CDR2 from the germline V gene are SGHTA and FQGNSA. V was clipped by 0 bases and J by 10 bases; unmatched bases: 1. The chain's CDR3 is CASSLATSGGIQYF. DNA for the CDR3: TGTGCCAGCAGCTTAGCGACTAGCGGGGGTATTCAGTACTTC.

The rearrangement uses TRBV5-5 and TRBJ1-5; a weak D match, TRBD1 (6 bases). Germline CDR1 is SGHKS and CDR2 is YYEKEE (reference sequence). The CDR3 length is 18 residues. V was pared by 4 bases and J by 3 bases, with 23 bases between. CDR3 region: CASSLIPLADSNNQPQHF. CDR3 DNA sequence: TGTGCCAGCAGCCTCATTCCCCTGGCGGACAGTAACAATCAGCCCCAGCATTTT.

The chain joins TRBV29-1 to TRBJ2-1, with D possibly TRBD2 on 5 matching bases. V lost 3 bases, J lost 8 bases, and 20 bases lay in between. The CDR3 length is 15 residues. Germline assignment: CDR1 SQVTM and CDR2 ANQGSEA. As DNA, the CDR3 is TGCAGCGTTGACCCATTAGGACTGGAACGGGATGAGCAGTTCTTC. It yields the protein CSVDPLGLERDEQFF.

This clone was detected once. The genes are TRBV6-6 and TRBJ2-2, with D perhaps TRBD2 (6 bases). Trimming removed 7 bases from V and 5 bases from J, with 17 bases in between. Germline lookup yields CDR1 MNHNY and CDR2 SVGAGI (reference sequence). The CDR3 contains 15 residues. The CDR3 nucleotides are TGTGCCAGCACCTACGGGGGTCCACGGACCGGGGAGCTGTTTTTT. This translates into CASTYGGPRTGELFF.